This T cell receptor (beta chain) stems from a study of blood T cell repertoires in COVID-19. Overall study context: Some COVID-19 samples were acute and others convalescent; all came from the United States, Italy and Spain. PBMCs, B-cell-depleted T cells, or T cells provided the cDNA or gDNA that made up the material.

Authors' processing steps: From reference gene primer amplification, estimates of nucleated cell counts were derived. Sequencing was performed with immunoSEQ multiplex PCR; in TCRdb, only in-frame clones are kept and a portion is missing. From that table come the V and J calls and clone size; the DNA was used to work out D and trimming. The sample contains about 140,000 clones, about four fifths of which appear only once. V was pared by 1 base and J by 7 bases, with 8 bases between. Germline V gene data show CDR1 as SGHVS and CDR2 as FNYEAQ. The CDR3 is made up of 12 amino acids. The V gene is TRBV7-6, the J gene TRBJ2-7, with a possible D match to TRBD2 (5 bases). The receptor was isolated from a man at least 80 years old with acute or convalescent COVID-19. Sequencing was carried out using peripheral blood. The CDR3 DNA follows: TGTGCCAGCAGCTTAGATGGACTGGAGCAGTACTTC. Amino acid sequence: CASSLDGLEQYF. Combining the CDR3 with reference TRBV7-6 and TRBJ2-7 gives the whole variable domain GAGVSQSPRYKVTKRGQDVALRCDPISGHVSLYWYRQALGQGPEFLTYFNYEAQQDKSGLPNDRFSAERPEGSISTLTIQRTEQRDSAMYRCASSLDGLEQYFGPGTRLTVT.